The clone carrying this T cell receptor beta chain was seen ten or more times. No antigen is known for it. This sample was taken from a study of blood T cells in healthy people across ages. Whole-study findings and limits: It was held that diversity estimates obtained from one million T cells represented underestimates.

Primed by a sample-barcoded 5' primer and a J-beta primer mix, a second PCR proceeded for about 6 to 11 cycles. TCRdb re-called the 5' RACE reads through MiXCR, storing one row per CDR3 protein. The repertoire holds some 940,000 distinct CDR3 sequences, with about 29% as singletons. The CDR3 extends over 16 amino acids. Germline CDR1 and CDR2: SGDLS and YYNGEE. V shed 4 bases and J 2 bases; nucleotides not matched to a gene: 9. This sample was also put to use in a study of T cells of mothers and their children.

The V gene is TRBV9, the J gene TRBJ2-7; TRBD1 agrees at 10 bases. The TCR was taken from a woman aged 40 to 49 in good health. Material for sequencing was blood. CDR3 sequence (DNA): TGTGCCAGCAGCCCCCAGTCCGGGACAGGGGCCTACGAGCAGTACTTC. Its protein is CASSPQSGTGAYEQYF.